The 30 T cell receptor beta chains in this list originate from one sample, sequenced in a study of breast tumors, draining lymph nodes, adjacent tissues. TCRdb redid the calling of the multiplex PCR reads with MiXCR, one entry per CDR3 protein. The table has tens of thousands of distinct CDR3 sequences, roughly three fifths seen once. The sequencing input was tumor-adjacent breast tissue. These receptors were taken from a female donor with breast cancer. Some clones in this sample may be carry-over from other donors' samples.

The gene calls are TRBV24-1 and TRBJ1-2; D might be TRBD1 (5 bases). The germline CDR1 and CDR2 sequences are KGHDR and SFDVKD. Between the trimmed V and J ends, which lost 0 bases and 6 bases, there was a span of 19 bases. CDR3 length: 17 amino acids. DNA for the CDR3: TGTGCCACCAGTGATTTGCGGCAGGGACCGATTCGCAATGGCTACACCTTC. Translation: CATSDLRQGPIRNGYTF.

In its sample, this clonotype is medium-sized. The rearrangement joins TRBV2 to TRBJ2-7; D may be TRBD1 or TRBD2 (6 bases each). Germline CDR1 is SNHLY and CDR2 is FYNNEI. This CDR3 is 14 amino acids long. V was pared by 5 bases and J by 4 bases, with 15 bases between. For the CDR3, the DNA is TGTGCCAGCAGTCGACAGGAGGGGACGTACGAGCAGTACTTC. Translating it yields CASSRQEGTYEQYF.

The chain uses TRBV7-2 and TRBJ1-6; D perhaps matches TRBD1 (5 bases). CDR3 length equals 15 residues. Germline-derived CDR1 and CDR2 are SGHTA and FQGNSA. V shed 5 bases and J shed 9 bases, with 17 bases lying between them. The CDR3 region has the DNA TGTGCCAGCAGCGATACCCTGGGGCATGTTTCACCCCTCCACTTT. Its protein product is CASSDTLGHVSPLHF.

The CDR3 DNA is TGTGCCAGCAGCCCATTGCGGGATCAGCCCCAGCATTTT. Protein sequence: CASSPLRDQPQHF. The J gene is TRBJ1-5, the V gene TRBV7-2; D unclear. This CDR3 is built from 13 residues. Per germline, CDR1 SGHTA and CDR2 FQGNSA. Trimming took off 5 bases at V and 5 bases at J, with 10 bases between the two ends.

J is TRBJ2-7 and V is TRBV5-5; 7 bases agree with TRBD1. The CDR3 is 14 amino acids. Losses at the gene ends were 1 base for V and 2 bases for J; bases not matched to a gene: 3. The germline CDR1 and CDR2 sequences are SGHKS and YYEKEE (reference sequence). The CDR3 reads CASSLTTGAYEQYF. DNA of the CDR3: TGTGCCAGCAGCTTGACCACAGGGGCCTACGAGCAGTACTTC.

The J gene is TRBJ1-2, the V gene TRBV18; 9 bases align to TRBD1. V shed 6 bases and J 2 bases; nucleotides not matched to a gene: 19. Germline assignment: CDR1 KGHSH and CDR2 LQKENI. The CDR3 extends over 19 amino acids. The CDR3 is CASSPGTGWGNPKNYGYTF. CDR3 in DNA: TGTGCCAGCTCTCCCGGGACAGGGTGGGGGAACCCAAAAAACTATGGCTACACCTTC.

The genes are TRBV15 and TRBJ1-4, with a tentative D call TRBD1 (5 bases). V was clipped by 3 bases and J by 8 bases, with 10 bases between them. Germline assignment: CDR1 LNHNV and CDR2 YYDKDF (reference sequence). The CDR3 contains 13 residues. The CDR3 coding sequence is TGTGCCACCAGCAGGCGGGGCATCGAAAAACTGTTTTTT. Its protein product is CATSRRGIEKLFF.

A note on this clonotype: As the CDR3 is not closed by the conserved phenylalanine or tryptophan, this likely results from a read error. This chain uses TRBV2 with TRBJ2-1, with TRBD2 identical over 13 bases. J was trimmed by 10 bases and V by 9 bases; bases with no gene match: 15. Germline lookup yields CDR1 SNHLY and CDR2 FYNNEI. The CDR3 covers 16 residues. This chain's CDR3 is CASSLGGLAGSSEQFS. CDR3 DNA sequence: TGTGCCAGTTCTTTGGGGGGACTAGCGGGATCGTCCGAGCAGTTCTCC.

This chain links TRBV7-8 with TRBJ1-2; TRBD1 might be the D (6 bases). CDR1 SGHVS and CDR2 FQNEAQ come from the germline V gene. CDR3 size: 14 residues. Trimming shortened V by 1 base and J by 7 bases, and 13 bases separated the two germline ends. The CDR3: CASSLGGEGGGYTF. As DNA, the CDR3 is TGTGCCAGCAGCTTAGGAGGGGAAGGGGGTGGCTACACCTTC.

The chain combines TRBV2 with TRBJ2-1; D is unresolved. The germline gives CDR1 SNHLY, CDR2 FYNNEI. The CDR3 covers 15 residues. Trimming took 3 bases from V and 5 from J, leaving 14 bases between them. The CDR3 sequence is CASSDQAPGNNEQFF. In DNA, the CDR3 is TGTGCCAGCAGTGACCAGGCCCCTGGGAACAATGAGCAGTTCTTC.

This clonotype was detected many times. Just one base apart from a much larger clone, this may be a read error. The V call is TRBV5-5, the J call TRBJ2-1; D perhaps matches TRBD2 (7 bases). Deletions cut 1 base from V and 7 bases from J, with 18 bases between. CDR3 length equals 16 residues. Germline assignment: CDR1 SGHKS and CDR2 YYEKEE (reference sequence). The CDR3 DNA sequence: TGTGCCAGCAGCTTGACGGGCGCGGGGGCGACGAATGAGCAGTTCTTC. Translated: CASSLTGAGATNEQFF. Combining the CDR3 with reference TRBV5-5 and TRBJ2-1 gives the whole variable domain DAGVTQSPTHLIKTRGQQVTLRCSPISGHKSVSWYQQVLGQGPQFIFQYYEKEERGRGNFPDRFSARQFPNYSSELNVNALLLGDSALYLCASSLTGAGATNEQFFGPGTRLTVL.

This clonotype was seen repeatedly, ten times or more. The rearrangement links TRBV6-2 or TRBV6-3 to TRBJ2-6; possible D gene TRBD2, 5 bases. With 6 bases removed from V and 0 bases from J, the gap between germline ends came to 12 bases. The CDR3 consists of 16 residues. From germline, CDR1 is MNHEY and CDR2 SVGEGT. The CDR3 loop reads CASSSGVDSGANVLTF. DNA of the CDR3: TGTGCCAGCAGCTCCGGGGTTGACTCTGGGGCCAACGTCCTGACTTTC.

The chain couples TRBV2 to TRBJ2-7; possible D gene TRBD1, 6 bases. CDR1 is SNHLY, CDR2 FYNNEI, per germline. V dropped 3 bases and J dropped 4 bases, with 19 bases sitting between them. CDR3 length equals 16 residues. In DNA, the CDR3 is TGTGCCAGCAGTGATCGCCCGGGACATTCCTCTTACGAGCAGTACTTC. Its translation: CASSDRPGHSSYEQYF.

This clonotype came up many times. In nucleotides, the CDR3 is TGCAGTGCTAGCCGAGGGACAACCACTGAAGCTTTCTTT. This codes for CSASRGTTTEAFF. V is TRBV20-1 and J is TRBJ1-1; D might be TRBD1 (6 bases). Trimming removed 3 bases from V and 4 bases from J, with 12 bases in between. Germline values: CDR1 DFQATT, CDR2 SNEGSKA (reference sequence). CDR3 length: 13 residues.

This clonotype is classed as medium-sized. The chain carries TRBV20-1 and TRBJ2-7; TRBD1 matches at 9 bases. Unmatched junction bases numbered 14, after V lost 6 bases and J lost 5 bases. From germline, CDR1 is DFQATT and CDR2 SNEGSKA (reference sequence). There are 15 residues in the CDR3. CDR3: CSALPPGQGSNEQYF. CDR3 sequence (DNA): TGCAGTGCCCTACCCCCGGGACAGGGTAGTAACGAGCAGTACTTC.

This clonotype was found many times. The chain is built from TRBV6-5 and TRBJ2-2, with unresolved D. CDR1 and CDR2 from the germline V gene are MNHEY and SVGAGI. Trimming cost V 6 bases and J 2 bases, with 7 bases left between them. The CDR3 is 13 amino acids. The CDR3 sequence is CASRPPNTGELFF. The CDR3 bases are TGTGCCAGCAGACCCCCCAACACCGGGGAGCTGTTTTTT.

V gene TRBV20-1 combines with J gene TRBJ1-5; D possibly corresponds to TRBD1 (5 bases). Germline CDR1 reads DFQATT; CDR2 reads SNEGSKA (reference sequence). V lost 6 bases, J lost 0 bases, and 12 bases lay in between. This CDR3 has 14 residues. CDR3 sequence (DNA): TGCAGTGCCCCTCAGGGTTCTAGCAATCAGCCCCAGCATTTT. The encoded protein is CSAPQGSSNQPQHF.

This clonotype was recorded at least ten times. The CDR3 DNA reads TGTGCCAGCAGCGAGGGGGCGGGCGGGAGGGCCTTTGAGCAGTTCTTC. Residues: CASSEGAGGRAFEQFF. The chain employs TRBV9 and TRBJ2-1; TRBD2 matches 9 bases. The germline CDR1 and CDR2 sequences are SGDLS and YYNGEE. CDR3 length: 16 amino acids. V trimming: 3 bases; J trimming: 9 bases; junction bases outside the gene matches: 13.

The chain combines TRBV6-2 or TRBV6-3 with TRBJ2-7, with D possibly TRBD1 on 6 matching bases. CDR3 size: 14 residues. Trimming stripped 9 bases from V and 0 bases from J, with 15 bases between. Per germline, CDR1 MNHEY and CDR2 SVGEGT. The CDR3, as DNA: TGTGCCAGTGGACCGACAGGCCGCTCCTACGAGCAGTACTTC. This gives the protein CASGPTGRSYEQYF.

This clonotype is medium-sized within its sample. CDR3 residues: CASSPRKAGDYGYTF. The CDR3 DNA follows: TGCGCCAGCAGCCCCAGGAAGGCAGGGGACTATGGCTACACCTTC. V and J are TRBV4-1 and TRBJ1-2; maybe TRBD1 (6 bases). This CDR3 has 15 amino acids. Germline assignment: CDR1 MGHRA and CDR2 YSYEKL. Trimming stripped 4 bases from V and 3 bases from J, with 15 bases between.

This clonotype was recorded a few times. The chain uses TRBV12-3 or TRBV12-4 and TRBJ2-5; D is perhaps TRBD1 (5 bases). The CDR3 covers 14 residues. Trimming took 7 bases from V and 0 from J, leaving 12 bases between them. CDR3 coding DNA: TGTGCCAGCAACCCAGGGCCAAACCAAGAGACCCAGTACTTC. It is translated as CASNPGPNQETQYF.

The CDR3 loop reads CASSERQTSEAFF. The CDR3 DNA is TGTGCCAGCAGTGAACGGCAGACTAGTGAAGCTTTCTTT. The rearrangement joins TRBV6-1 to TRBJ1-1; D is uncertain. V lost 2 bases to trimming and J lost 7 bases, with 11 bases between them. The CDR3 sequence is 13 residues long. Germline V CDR1 and CDR2: MNHNS, SASEGT.

The chain combines TRBV24-1 with TRBJ2-1; TRBD2 might be the D (5 bases). The CDR3 spans 11 residues. Deletions cut 5 bases from V and 13 bases from J, with 11 bases between. Germline-derived CDR1 and CDR2 are KGHDR and SFDVKD. CDR3 DNA: TGTGCCACCAGTGCGGGATTCGGACAGTTCTTC. Translation gives CATSAGFGQFF.

This clonotype counts as medium-sized. The V call is TRBV19, the J call TRBJ2-1; tentatively, D is TRBD1 or TRBD2 (5 bases each). The V end was cut by 8 bases, the J end by 7 bases, with 27 bases between. Germline CDR1 LNHDA, CDR2 SQIVND (reference sequence). The CDR3 is 17 amino acids. The CDR3 sequence is CASSSPAGLGAPNEQFF. In DNA form, the CDR3 reads TGTGCCAGTTCCTCCCCCGCCGGACTCGGGGCCCCTAATGAGCAGTTCTTC.

This clonotype was picked up many times. V usage is TRBV6-2 or TRBV6-3 and J usage is TRBJ1-6; D might be TRBD1 (6 bases). V lost 5 bases and J lost 9, with 17 bases in between. The CDR3 runs to 15 residues. The germline V gene encodes CDR1 MNHEY and CDR2 SVGEGT. The CDR3 nucleotides read TGTGCCAGCAGTCACGAGCTGACAGGCTCTTCACCCCTCCACTTT. Its protein is CASSHELTGSSPLHF.

This clonotype has only a few counts. V usage is TRBV7-9 and J usage is TRBJ1-3; D is perhaps TRBD1 (6 bases). The germline V gene encodes CDR1 SEHNR and CDR2 FQNEAQ (reference sequence). The CDR3 is made up of 14 amino acids. Trimming removed 5 bases at V and 1 base at J, with 9 bases between. Written as DNA, the CDR3 is TGTGCCAGCAGCAAGACAGGATCTGGAAACACCATATATTTT. This codes for CASSKTGSGNTIYF.

This clonotype showed up many times. The chain's CDR3 is CASSLGASHVTQYF. The CDR3 DNA sequence: TGTGCCAGCAGCTTAGGGGCGAGTCATGTGACCCAGTACTTC. The chain uses TRBV7-9 and TRBJ2-5; D uncertain. CDR1 and CDR2 from the germline V gene are SEHNR and FQNEAQ (reference sequence). CDR3 length: 14 residues. V shed 1 base and J shed 7 bases, with 13 bases lying between them.

This clonotype was counted once. This chain links TRBV5-1 with TRBJ1-4, with D possibly matching TRBD1 (5 bases). This CDR3 is 17 amino acids long. CDR1 and CDR2 from the germline V gene are SGHRS and YFSETQ. V lost 0 bases to trimming and J lost 0 bases, with 12 bases between them. The CDR3 bases are TGCGCCAGCAGCTTGGGTGGGGCCCACACAACTAATGAAAAACTGTTTTTT. The encoded protein is CASSLGGAHTTNEKLFF.

This clonotype was counted at least ten times. The chain uses TRBV11-2 and TRBJ2-1; D call uncertain. CDR3 length equals 14 residues. Looked up from germline, CDR1 is SGHAT and CDR2 is FQNNGV. V lost 1 base and J 5 bases, leaving 9 bases between the germline ends. This chain's CDR3 is CASSLGDSNNEQFF. The CDR3 region has the DNA TGTGCCAGCAGCTTAGGAGACTCTAACAATGAGCAGTTCTTC.

This chain uses TRBV4-3 with TRBJ2-1; TRBD2 matches 10 bases. The germline gives CDR1 LGHNA, CDR2 YSLEER. The CDR3 extends over 19 amino acids. Trimming at V came to 0 bases and at J to 8 bases, leaving 16 bases not matched to a gene. Here the CDR3 reads CASSQEASGRALGHDEQFF. The CDR3 DNA sequence: TGCGCCAGCAGCCAAGAGGCCAGCGGGAGGGCCTTAGGGCACGATGAGCAGTTCTTC.